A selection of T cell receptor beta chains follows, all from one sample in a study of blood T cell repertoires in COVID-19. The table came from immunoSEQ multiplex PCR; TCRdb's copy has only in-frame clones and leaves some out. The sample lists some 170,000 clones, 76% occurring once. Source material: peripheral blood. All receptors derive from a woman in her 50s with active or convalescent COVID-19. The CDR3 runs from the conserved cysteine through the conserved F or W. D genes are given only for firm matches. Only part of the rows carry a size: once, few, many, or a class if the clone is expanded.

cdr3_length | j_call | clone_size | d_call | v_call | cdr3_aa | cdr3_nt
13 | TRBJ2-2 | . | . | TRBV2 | CASSEWGPGELFF | TGTGCCAGCAGTGAATGGGGCCCCGGGGAGCTGTTTTTT
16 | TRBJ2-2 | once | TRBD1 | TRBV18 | CASSPPGQGSTGELFF | TGTGCCAGCTCACCACCGGGACAGGGGAGCACCGGGGAGCTGTTTTTT
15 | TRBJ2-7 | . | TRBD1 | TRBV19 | CASSIGAGGEYEQYF | TGTGCCAGTAGTATCGGGGCAGGGGGCGAGTACGAGCAGTACTTC
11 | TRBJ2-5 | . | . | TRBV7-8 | CASSLAETQYF | TGTGCCAGCAGCTTGGCAGAGACCCAGTACTTC
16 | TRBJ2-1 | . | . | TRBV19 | CASSFVGVSSYNEQFF | TGTGCCAGTTCATTCGTCGGGGTGAGCTCCTACAATGAGCAGTTCTTC
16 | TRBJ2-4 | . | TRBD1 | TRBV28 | CASSSSSTGPKNIQYF | TGTGCCAGCAGCTCCTCCTCGACAGGGCCCAAAAACATTCAGTACTTC
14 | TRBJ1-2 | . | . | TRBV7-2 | CASSLVGGDYGYTF | TGTGCCAGCAGCTTAGTTGGGGGCGACTATGGCTACACCTTC
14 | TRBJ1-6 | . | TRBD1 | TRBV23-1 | CASSPQGADSPLHF | TGCGCCAGCAGTCCACAGGGGGCTGATTCACCCCTCCACTTT
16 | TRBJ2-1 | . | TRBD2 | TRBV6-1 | CASSDGGTSGINEQFF | TGTGCCAGCAGTGATGGGGGGACTAGCGGGATCAATGAGCAGTTCTTC
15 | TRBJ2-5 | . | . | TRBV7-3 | CASSPSRGHQETQYF | TGTGCCAGCAGCCCCTCGCGGGGGCACCAAGAGACCCAGTACTTC
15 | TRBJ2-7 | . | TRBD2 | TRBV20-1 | CSASELAGDFHEQYF | TGCAGTGCTAGTGAGTTGGCGGGAGATTTCCACGAGCAGTACTTC
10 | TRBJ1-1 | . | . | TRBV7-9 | CASSFGEAFF | TGTGCCAGCAGCTTCGGGGAAGCTTTCTTT
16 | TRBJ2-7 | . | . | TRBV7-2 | CASSLAGQGTPYEQYF | TGTGCCAGCAGCTTAGCGGGGCAGGGGACCCCCTACGAGCAGTACTTC
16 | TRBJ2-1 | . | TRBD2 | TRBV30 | CAWGLAGASSYNEQFF | TGTGCCTGGGGACTAGCGGGGGCCAGCTCCTACAATGAGCAGTTCTTC
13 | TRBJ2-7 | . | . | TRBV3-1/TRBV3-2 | CASSSQGSYEQYF | TGTGCCAGCAGCTCTCAGGGTTCCTACGAGCAGTACTTC
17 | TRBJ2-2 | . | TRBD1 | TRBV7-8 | CASSYRDRGNLAGELFF | TGTGCCAGCAGCTATAGGGACAGGGGGAATCTCGCCGGGGAGCTGTTTTTT
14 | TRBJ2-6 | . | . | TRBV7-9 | CASSPVSGANVLTF | TGTGCCAGCAGCCCGGTCTCTGGGGCCAACGTCCTGACTTTC
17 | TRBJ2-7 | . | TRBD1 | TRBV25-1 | CASSSSPSTGATSEQYF | TGTGCCAGCAGCAGCAGCCCCTCGACAGGGGCCACCTCCGAGCAGTACTTC
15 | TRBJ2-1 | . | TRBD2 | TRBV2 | CASSGGGLANNEQFF | TGTGCCAGCAGTGGGGGGGGACTAGCGAACAATGAGCAGTTCTTC
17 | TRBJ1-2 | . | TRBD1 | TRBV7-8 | CASSLGDRVSANYGYTF | TGTGCCAGCAGCTTAGGGGACAGGGTTTCTGCTAACTATGGCTACACCTTC
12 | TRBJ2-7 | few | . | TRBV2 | CASSVLSYEQYF | TGTGCCAGCAGTGTCCTCAGCTACGAGCAGTACTTC
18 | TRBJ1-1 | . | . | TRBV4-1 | CASSQDSRIRQTFPEAFF | TGCGCCAGCAGCCAAGATAGTCGGATACGACAGACGTTCCCTGAAGCTTTCTTT
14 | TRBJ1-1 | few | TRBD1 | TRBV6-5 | CASSSDRRSTEAFF | TGTGCCAGCAGCTCGGACAGGAGGAGCACTGAAGCTTTCTTT
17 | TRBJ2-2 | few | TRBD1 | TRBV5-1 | CASSLVRTGGSGGELFF | TGCGCCAGCAGCTTGGTCCGGACAGGGGGCTCAGGCGGGGAGCTGTTTTTT
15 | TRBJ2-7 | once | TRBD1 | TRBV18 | CASSLHRGSDYEQYF | TGTGCCAGCTCCCTGCACAGGGGTTCGGACTACGAGCAGTACTTC
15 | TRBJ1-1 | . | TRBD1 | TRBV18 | CASSPDVTGVTEAFF | TGTGCCAGCTCACCGGATGTAACAGGGGTCACTGAAGCTTTCTTT
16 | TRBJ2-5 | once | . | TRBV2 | CASNDPITKRQETQYF | TGTGCCAGCAATGACCCCATAACCAAACGGCAAGAGACCCAGTACTTC
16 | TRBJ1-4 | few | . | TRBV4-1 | CASSDGHGGSNEKLFF | TGCGCCAGCAGCGACGGACACGGGGGTTCTAATGAAAAACTGTTTTTT
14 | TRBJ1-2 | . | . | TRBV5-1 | CASSLGSSTYGYTF | TGCGCCAGCAGTTTGGGATCCAGTACCTATGGCTACACCTTC
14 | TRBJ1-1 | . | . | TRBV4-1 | CASSQGHRNTEAFF | TGCGCCAGCAGCCAGGGACATCGGAACACTGAAGCTTTCTTT
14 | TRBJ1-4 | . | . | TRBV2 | CASSARQINEKLFF | TGTGCCAGCAGTGCTAGGCAGATAAATGAAAAACTGTTTTTT
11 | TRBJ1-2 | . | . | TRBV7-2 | CASSEGGGYTF | TGTGCCAGCAGCGAGGGAGGTGGCTACACCTTC
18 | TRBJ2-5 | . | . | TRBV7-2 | CASSLSAPGAPGRETQYF | TGTGCCAGCAGCTTATCCGCACCCGGGGCCCCGGGGAGGGAGACCCAGTACTTC
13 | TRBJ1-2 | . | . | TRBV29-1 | CSVERGFTYGYTF | TGCAGCGTTGAACGGGGGTTTACCTATGGCTACACCTTC
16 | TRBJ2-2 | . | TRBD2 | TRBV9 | CASSVVASGGPEELFF | TGTGCCAGCAGCGTAGTAGCTAGCGGGGGACCGGAGGAGCTGTTTTTT
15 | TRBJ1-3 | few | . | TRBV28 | CASSAGQSSGNTIYF | TGTGCCAGCAGTGCAGGCCAGAGCTCTGGAAACACCATATATTTT
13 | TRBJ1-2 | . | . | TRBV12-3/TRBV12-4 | CASSLGQNYGYTF | TGTGCCAGCAGTTTAGGGCAGAACTATGGCTACACCTTC
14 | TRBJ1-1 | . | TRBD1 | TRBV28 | CASSFRTGGREAFF | TGTGCCAGCAGTTTTAGGACAGGGGGGCGGGAGGCTTTCTTT
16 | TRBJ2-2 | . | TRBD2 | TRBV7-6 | CASSPGLAGYTGELFF | TGTGCCAGCAGCCCGGGACTAGCGGGATATACCGGGGAGCTGTTTTTT
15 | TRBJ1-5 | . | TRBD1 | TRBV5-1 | CASSPWTGQNQPQHF | TGCGCCAGCAGCCCGTGGACAGGGCAAAATCAGCCCCAGCATTTT
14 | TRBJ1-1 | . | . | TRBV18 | CASSPIAVNTEAFF | TGTGCCAGCTCACCAATAGCGGTGAACACTGAAGCTTTCTTT
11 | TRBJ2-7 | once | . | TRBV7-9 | CASSNNNEQYF | TGTGCCAGCAGCAACAACAACGAGCAGTACTTC
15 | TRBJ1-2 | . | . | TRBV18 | CASSPYVAADDGYTF | TGTGCCAGCTCACCATATGTCGCGGCAGACGATGGCTACACCTTC
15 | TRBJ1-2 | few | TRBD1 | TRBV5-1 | CASSLDQGAGYGYTF | TGCGCCAGCAGCTTGGATCAGGGGGCAGGCTATGGCTACACCTTC
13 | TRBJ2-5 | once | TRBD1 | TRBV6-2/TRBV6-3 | CASSLGGRQTQYF | TGTGCCAGCAGTTTAGGGGGCCGCCAGACCCAGTACTTC
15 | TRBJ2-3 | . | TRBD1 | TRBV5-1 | CASSGTGESADTQYF | TGCGCCAGCAGCGGAACAGGGGAATCGGCAGATACGCAGTATTTT
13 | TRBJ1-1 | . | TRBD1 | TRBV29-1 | CSVGGTARREAFF | TGCAGCGTTGGCGGGACAGCTCGACGTGAAGCTTTCTTT
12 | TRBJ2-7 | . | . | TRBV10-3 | CATALASYEQYF | TGTGCCACGGCACTAGCCTCCTACGAGCAGTACTTC
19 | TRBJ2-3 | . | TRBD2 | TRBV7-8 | CASSPLASGGADGADTQYF | TGTGCCAGCAGCCCCCTAGCGAGCGGGGGGGCCGATGGTGCAGATACGCAGTATTTT
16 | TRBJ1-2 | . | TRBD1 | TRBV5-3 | CARSLTNRGVGYGYTF | TGTGCCAGAAGCTTGACTAACAGGGGGGTAGGCTATGGCTACACCTTC
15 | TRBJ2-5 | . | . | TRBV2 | CASSSSGGAQETQYF | TGTGCCAGCAGTTCCTCTGGGGGGGCCCAAGAGACCCAGTACTTC
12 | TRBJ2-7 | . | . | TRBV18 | CASSPGRYEQYF | TGTGCCAGCTCACCGGGGCGGTACGAGCAGTACTTC
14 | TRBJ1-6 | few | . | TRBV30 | CAYSRGARNSPLHF | TGTGCCTACAGTCGGGGGGCTAGGAATTCACCCCTCCACTTT
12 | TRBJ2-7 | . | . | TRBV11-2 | CASSLDSYEQYF | TGTGCCAGCAGCTTAGACTCGTACGAGCAGTACTTC